This TCR beta chain was observed in a study of shared clonotypes between healthy human individuals. The naive CD8 population came from CD45RO-negative cells selected for CCR7, without terminally differentiated effector memory CD45RA+ cells. Clones were sequenced by immunoSEQ multiplex PCR, and TCRdb holds only the in-frame ones, with some missing. The table has approximately 2,200,000 clones, around 93% seen once. Germline V lookup: CDR1 SGDLS, CDR2 YYNGEE. Trimming left V 2 bases short and J 2 bases short, with 14 bases between. The CDR3 covers 16 residues. The chain uses TRBV9 and TRBJ2-1, with D tentatively TRBD2 (6 bases). The sample taken for sequencing was naive CD8+ T cells from PBMCs. The receptor was isolated from a man aged 18 to 30 in good health. Some clones in this sample may be carry-over from other donors' samples. The CDR3 DNA is TGTGCCAGCAGCGTCTCCGGGACTTGGACCTACAATGAGCAGTTCTTC. This encodes CASSVSGTWTYNEQFF.